The following is a TCR beta chain sequence with its context. Antigen: not known. Data came from immunoSEQ multiplex PCR; TCRdb stores just in-frame clones and leaves some out. Counted here are about 120,000 clones, over 85% occurring once; the ten biggest clones make up more than 0.1%. These data originate in a study of graft-versus-host responses after intestinal transplantation. Study results and limitations: Ileal or blood samples showed some GvH clones first, and such clones were also found in recipient marrow.

This CDR3 has 16 residues. V lost 2 bases, J lost 1 base, and 13 bases lay in between. CDR1 is SGHTA, CDR2 FQGNSA, per germline. The genes are TRBV7-2 and TRBJ2-3; either TRBD1 or TRBD2 may fit D (6 bases each). The source is a human donor who received an intestinal transplant. This specimen consisted of unstimulated CD4+ T cells sorted from spleen or lymph node cells, obtained before intestinal transplant. This CDR3 is CASSLWGASGTDTQYF. The DNA of the CDR3 is TGTGCCAGCAGCTTATGGGGGGCTAGCGGCACAGATACGCAGTATTTT.